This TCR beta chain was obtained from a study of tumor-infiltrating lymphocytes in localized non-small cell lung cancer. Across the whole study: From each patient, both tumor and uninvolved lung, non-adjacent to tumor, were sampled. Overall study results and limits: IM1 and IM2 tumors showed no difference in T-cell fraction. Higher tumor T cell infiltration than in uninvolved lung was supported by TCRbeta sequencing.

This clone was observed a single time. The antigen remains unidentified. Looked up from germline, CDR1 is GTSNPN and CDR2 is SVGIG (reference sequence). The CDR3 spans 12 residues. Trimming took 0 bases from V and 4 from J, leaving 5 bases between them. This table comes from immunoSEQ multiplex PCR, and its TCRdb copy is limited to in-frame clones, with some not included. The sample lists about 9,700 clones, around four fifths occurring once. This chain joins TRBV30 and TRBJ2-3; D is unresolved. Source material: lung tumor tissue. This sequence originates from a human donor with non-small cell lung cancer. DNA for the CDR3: TGTGCCTGGAGTGTGGTAGCAGATACGCAGTATTTT. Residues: CAWSVVADTQYF.